This TCR beta chain was sequenced during a study of blood T cell repertoires in COVID-19. Study context: COVID-19 samples collected from the United States, Italy and Spain covered acute and convalescent phases. From T cells, B-cell-depleted T cells, or PBMCs came the material, which was cDNA or gDNA.

In the original processing: Counts of nucleated cells, estimated from reference gene primer amplification, were obtained. This table comes from immunoSEQ multiplex PCR, and its TCRdb copy is limited to in-frame clones, with some not included. That table supplies the V and J calls and clone size; D and trimming were determined from the DNA. Here the sample spans under 150,000 clones, 85% to 90% being singletons. During active infection, Seattle patients enrolled and were then monitored through disease. The sequenced sample consisted of peripheral blood. This TCR came from a woman between 55 and 75 years old with COVID-19, enrolled during active disease.

The CDR3 spells CASSLFGTGSEQYF. CDR3 in DNA: TGTGCCAGCAGTTTATTTGGGACAGGTAGCGAGCAGTACTTC. The chain recombines TRBV27 with TRBJ2-7; 8 nucleotides align to TRBD1. Germline V gives CDR1 MNHEY, CDR2 SMNVEV (reference sequence). This CDR3 has 14 amino acids. J gave up 6 bases and V 1 base, and 5 bases lay outside the gene matches.